The 23 T cell receptor beta chains below were found in one sample sequenced in a study of CD8+CD57+ T cells in acquired aplastic anemia. TCR beta VDJ and CDR3 profiles were obtained from a genomic DNA template. TCRdb reanalysed the reads using MiXCR and keeps one entry per CDR3 protein. The table lists about 200,000 distinct CDR3 sequences, roughly 35% of them singletons. Sequenced: sorted CD4+, CD8+, or CD8+CD57+ T cells (not recorded which) from PBMCs. These receptors came from a human donor in good health, serving as a control.

To note about this clonotype: A read error may be the cause here, since a much bigger clone is one base away. The V gene is TRBV9, the J gene TRBJ2-1; 10 nucleotides align to TRBD2. The CDR3 consists of 16 residues. Germline CDR1 SGDLS, CDR2 YYNGEE. The CDR3 region is CASSTSIAGGYIEQFF. CDR3 in DNA: TGTGCCAGCAGCACAAGTATAGCGGGAGGTTACATTGAGCAGTTCTTC.

At least ten counts were recorded for this clonotype. The chain joins TRBV5-1 to TRBJ2-3; the match to TRBD2 covers 7 bases. The CDR3 spans 16 residues. Germline V gene data show CDR1 as SGHRS and CDR2 as YFSETQ. Losses at the gene ends were 7 bases for V and 2 bases for J; bases not matched to a gene: 13. Here the CDR3 DNA reads TGCGCCAGCTCCGTAGCAGGCGGGAGAAACACAGATACGCAGTATTTT. Protein: CASSVAGGRNTDTQYF.

This chain joins TRBV9 and TRBJ2-7; 10 bases are a match to TRBD1. CDR3 size: 15 residues. Germline V CDR1 and CDR2: SGDLS, YYNGEE. Unmatched junction bases numbered 10, after V lost 5 bases and J lost 5 bases. The CDR3 DNA is TGTGCCAGCAGGAAGCGGGACAGGGGTACCCACGAGCAGTACTTC. Its translation: CASRKRDRGTHEQYF.

This clonotype was observed at least ten times. The chain employs TRBV7-8 and TRBJ1-1; D is possibly TRBD1 (6 bases). Per the germline V gene, CDR1 is SGHVS and CDR2 is FQNEAQ. The CDR3 is 15 residues long. V lost 4 bases and J 0 bases, leaving 12 bases between the germline ends. DNA for the CDR3: TGTGCCAGCAGCTCCGGACAGTCCTTGAACACTGAAGCTTTCTTT. Translated: CASSSGQSLNTEAFF.

This clonotype was seen at least ten times. The CDR3 DNA sequence: TGTGCCAGCAGCGTAGGTAGCGGGAGAGGCTACAATGAGCAGTTCTTC. Translating it yields CASSVGSGRGYNEQFF. This rearrangement joins TRBV9 to TRBJ2-1; 9 bases are a match to TRBD2. The germline gives CDR1 SGDLS, CDR2 YYNGEE. Trimming removed 0 bases from V and 3 bases from J; junction bases left unmatched: 4. This CDR3 is built from 16 residues.

This clonotype occurred many times. This chain uses TRBV7-3 with TRBJ2-3; D perhaps matches TRBD2 (5 bases). Looked up from germline, CDR1 is SGHTA and CDR2 is FQGTGA. CDR3 length: 16 amino acids. Trimming removed 5 bases at V and 1 base at J, with 16 bases between. The CDR3 region has the DNA TGTGCCAGCAGCCCCGGACTCAATTCTGGCACAGATACGCAGTATTTT. It specifies CASSPGLNSGTDTQYF.

Only a few counts were recorded for this clonotype. The chain uses TRBV5-1 and TRBJ2-1, with 9 bases that match TRBD2. The CDR3 has 15 amino acids. V gave up 7 bases and J gave up 2 bases; unmatched junction bases: 7. Germline CDR1 is SGHRS and CDR2 is YFSETQ. In nucleotides, the CDR3 is TGCGCCAGCGGACTCGGACTAGCGCCCTACAATGAGCAGTTCTTC. It encodes CASGLGLAPYNEQFF.

This rearrangement joins TRBV4-1 to TRBJ2-1; TRBD2 matches 8 bases. V shed 6 bases and J 3 bases; nucleotides not matched to a gene: 7. Germline V gives CDR1 MGHRA, CDR2 YSYEKL. This CDR3 is built from 15 residues. CDR3 loop: CASSYSGIFYNEQFF. DNA for the CDR3: TGCGCCAGCAGTTATAGCGGGATCTTCTACAATGAGCAGTTCTTC.

Regarding this clonotype: A much more abundant neighbour one base away suggests this may be a read error. The V gene is TRBV7-9, the J gene TRBJ2-5; D ambiguous. Germline V CDR1 and CDR2: SEHNR, FQNEAQ (reference sequence). V was clipped by 2 bases and J by 7 bases, with 17 bases between them. The CDR3 consists of 15 residues. DNA for the CDR3: TGTGCCAGCAGCTTAATGTTTAGGGTTGAAGGGACCCAGTACTTC. Translating gives CASSLMFRVEGTQYF.

Concerning this clonotype: A much larger clone is a single base away; this may be a read error. This chain uses TRBV6-1 with TRBJ2-7; D is possibly TRBD2 (6 bases). CDR1 and CDR2 from the germline V gene are MNHNS and SASEGT. The CDR3 is 15 residues long. Written as DNA, the CDR3 is TGTGTCAGCAGTCGCACCGGGACTGGGTCCTACGAGCAGTACTTC. Amino acid sequence: CVSSRTGTGSYEQYF.

Turning to this clonotype: A read error is possible here, since a much larger clone lies one base away. This chain uses TRBV19 with TRBJ2-7; D is uncertain. The CDR3 length is 14 residues. Looked up from germline, CDR1 is LNHDA and CDR2 is SQIVND (reference sequence). The CDR3 loop is CASSIGLSSCEQYF. CDR3 coding DNA: TGTGCCAGTAGTATTGGGCTGAGCTCCTGCGAGCAGTACTTC.

The V call is TRBV24-1, the J call TRBJ2-7, with D possibly TRBD2 on 5 matching bases. CDR1 and CDR2 (germline): KGHDR, SFDVKD. CDR3 size: 13 residues. Deletions cut 11 bases from V and 3 bases from J, with 16 bases between. The CDR3 region has the DNA TGTGCCAGTGGACGTACTAGGCTCTACGAGCAGTACTTC. This sequence encodes CASGRTRLYEQYF.

This clonotype appeared many times. Here the CDR3 DNA reads TGTGCCAGCAGTGAAGCGTCAGGGTGGAACTATGGCTACACCTTC. This encodes CASSEASGWNYGYTF. V and J are TRBV6-1 and TRBJ1-2; D perhaps matches TRBD1 (5 bases). The V end was cut by 0 bases, the J end by 2 bases, with 10 bases between. Germline lookup yields CDR1 MNHNS and CDR2 SASEGT. The CDR3 has 15 residues.

The genes are TRBV7-9 and TRBJ1-5, with 11 bases identical to TRBD1. The germline V gene has CDR1 SEHNR and CDR2 FQNEAQ (reference sequence). The junction had 3 bases not matched to a gene; V was cut back by 5 bases and J by 6 bases. CDR3 length: 14 amino acids. CDR3 loop: CASSGQGAGQPQHF. As DNA, the CDR3 is TGTGCCAGCAGCGGACAGGGGGCAGGTCAGCCCCAGCATTTT.

This clonotype was recorded a few times. The genes are TRBV4-1 and TRBJ1-5; D unresolved. The CDR3 has 16 amino acids. Germline V gene lookup returns CDR1 MGHRA and CDR2 YSYEKL. Trimming cost V 1 base and J 2 bases, with 12 bases left between them. This CDR3 is CASSQGLSIGNQPQHF. CDR3 coding DNA: TGCGCCAGCAGCCAAGGTTTATCTATTGGCAATCAGCCCCAGCATTTT.

As for this clonotype: A much more abundant neighbour one base away suggests this may be a read error. The chain recombines TRBV6-5 with TRBJ2-7, with 7 nucleotides matching TRBD2. Germline CDR1 reads MNHEY; CDR2 reads SVGAGI. V lost 4 bases and J lost 5; bases outside the gene matches: 8. The CDR3 is 14 amino acids. CDR3 loop: CASSSPGTNHEQYF. The CDR3 nucleotides read TGTGCCAGCAGTTCACCCGGGACTAACCACGAGCAGTACTTC.

Of note for this clonotype: A much larger clone differs by one base, so this may be a read error. This sequence joins TRBV20-1 and TRBJ1-2, with D unclear. The CDR3 length is 14 residues. From germline, CDR1 is DFQATT and CDR2 SNEGSKA (reference sequence). The CDR3 is CSARVFPTNYGYAF. As DNA, the CDR3 is TGCAGTGCTAGAGTATTCCCCACCAACTATGGCTACGCCTTC.

The rearrangement uses TRBV29-1 and TRBJ2-5; D assignment may be TRBD1 or TRBD2 (5 bases each). The V gene's germline CDR1 is SQVTM and CDR2 ANQGSEA. The CDR3 has 13 amino acids. V gave up 4 bases and J gave up 9 bases, with 18 bases separating them. CDR3 in amino acids: CSVGLGVDQPQYF. CDR3 DNA sequence: TGCAGCGTTGGTTTGGGGGTCGATCAGCCCCAGTACTTC. Looking up the rest from reference TRBV29-1 and TRBJ2-5 gives the full variable domain: SAVISQKPSRDICQRGTSLTIQCQVDSQVTMMFWYRQQPGQSLTLIATANQGSEATYESGFVIDKFPISRPNLTFSTLTVSNMSPEDSSIYLCSVGLGVDQPQYFGPGTRLLVL.

Note on this clonotype: Because the CDR3 is missing its conserved closing phenylalanine or tryptophan, this is likely a read error. No DNA is shown, since the ends of the CDR3 on it are uncertain; the CDR3 is the one TCRdb lists. This chain links TRBV19 with TRBJ2-5; the table's D call, TRBD2, was not checked against the DNA. A total of 15 residues make up the CDR3, ends included. Germline CDR1 and CDR2: LNHDA and SQIVND (reference sequence). The CDR3 protein is CASSWAGVDQGTQHL.

This clonotype was seen more than once but under ten times. A much larger clonotype is one base distant, so this may be a read error. The V call is TRBV7-8, the J call TRBJ1-1; D remains unclear. V shed 5 bases and J shed 8 bases, with 12 bases lying between them. Germline V gene sequence: CDR1 SGHVS, CDR2 FQNEAQ. The CDR3 totals 12 residues. CDR3 nucleotide sequence: TGTGCCAGCAGCCAAGGCAGAGGGGAAGCTTTCTTT. Its protein product is CASSQGRGEAFF.

The chain combines TRBV4-1 with TRBJ2-3; D gene uncertain. The germline V gene has CDR1 MGHRA and CDR2 YSYEKL. With 0 bases removed from V and 14 bases from J, the gap between germline ends came to 15 bases. The CDR3 sequence is 13 residues long. In nucleotides, the CDR3 is TGCGCCAGCAGCCAAGATTTCTCCATGAGGCGGTATTTT. It translates to CASSQDFSMRRYF.

CDR3 loop: CASTFDSLNSPLHF. The CDR3 region has the DNA TGTGCCAGTACCTTTGACAGTCTTAATTCACCCCTCCACTTT. The chain has TRBV19 and TRBJ1-6, with D possibly being TRBD1 (5 bases). The CDR3 spans 14 residues. Germline V gene sequence: CDR1 LNHDA, CDR2 SQIVND (reference sequence). V was clipped by 7 bases and J by 6 bases, with 13 bases between them.

Concerning this clonotype: The final CDR3 position lacks the conserved phenylalanine or tryptophan, pointing to a likely read error. This chain uses TRBV4-2 with TRBJ1-5; D not certain. The CDR3 is made up of 14 amino acids. CDR1 LGHNA and CDR2 YNFKEQ come from the germline V gene. V was clipped by 5 bases and J by 4 bases, with 12 bases between them. CDR3 DNA: TGTGCCAGCAGCTTGGGAGGAGGGAATCAGCCCCAGCATGTT. This gives the protein CASSLGGGNQPQHV.